The following is a TCR beta chain sequence with its context. Its antigen is unknown. Data came from immunoSEQ multiplex PCR; TCRdb stores just in-frame clones and leaves some out. The table shows about 150,000 clones, with 87% occurring only once. CDR1 and CDR2 from the germline V gene are MNHEY and SMNVEV (reference sequence). The CDR3 has 19 residues. V shed 5 bases and J 8 bases; nucleotides not matched to a gene: 20. The data originate from a study of cytomegalovirus exposure and HLA in healthy donors. The study, taken as a whole, reports: Altogether, 164 TCR beta chains were recorded as cytomegalovirus-associated. In the 130 or so validation repertoires, a later analysis found that first-cohort TCR clusters tended to co-occur. In vitro work confirmed that a few CMV-associated chains recognize CMV antigens.

Sequencing was done on a sample of PBMCs. The rearrangement joins TRBV27 to TRBJ1-6; TRBD1 matches at 8 bases. The sequence derives from a man aged 18 to 35 in good health and CMV-seropositive. CDR3 residues: CASSARTGTYSKPYSPLHF. The CDR3 DNA is TGTGCCAGCAGTGCGCGGACAGGGACTTACTCTAAACCCTATTCACCCCTCCACTTT.